One T cell receptor beta chain is described in this entry. The entry originates in a study of blood T cell repertoires in COVID-19. This CDR3 spans 14 amino acids. Germline lookup yields CDR1 MDHEN and CDR2 SYDVKM. V was clipped by 7 bases and J by 11 bases, with 20 bases between them. Study processing details: The authors estimated nucleated cell counts from reference gene primer amplification. TCRdb's copy holds only in-frame clones and misses some; the assay was immunoSEQ multiplex PCR. Clone size and the V and J calls come from that table; the DNA yielded D and trimming. The table has 200,000 to 300,000 clones, roughly 82% seen once; the top ten hold about 4.4%.

The receptor's source is a woman in her sixties or seventies with acute or convalescent COVID-19. The sample comprised peripheral blood. The chain joins TRBV28 to TRBJ1-4; D is unresolved. The CDR3 protein is CASTVGLGFRKLFF. Here the CDR3 DNA reads TGTGCCAGCACCGTAGGACTGGGATTTAGGAAACTGTTTTTT.